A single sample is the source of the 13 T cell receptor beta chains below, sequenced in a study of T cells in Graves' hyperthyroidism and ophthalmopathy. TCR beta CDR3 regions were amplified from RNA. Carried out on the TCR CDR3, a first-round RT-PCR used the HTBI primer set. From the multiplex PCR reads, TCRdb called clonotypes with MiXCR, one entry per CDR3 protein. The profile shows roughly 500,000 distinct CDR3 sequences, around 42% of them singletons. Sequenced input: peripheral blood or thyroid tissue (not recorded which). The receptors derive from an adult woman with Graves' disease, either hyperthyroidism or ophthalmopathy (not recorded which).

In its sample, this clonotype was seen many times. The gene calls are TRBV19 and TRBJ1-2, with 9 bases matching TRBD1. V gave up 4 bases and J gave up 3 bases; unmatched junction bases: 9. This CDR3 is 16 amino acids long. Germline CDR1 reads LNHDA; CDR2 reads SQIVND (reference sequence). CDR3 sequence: CASSSNRGRGDYGYTF. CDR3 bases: TGTGCCAGTAGTAGCAACAGGGGGCGCGGGGACTATGGCTACACCTTC.

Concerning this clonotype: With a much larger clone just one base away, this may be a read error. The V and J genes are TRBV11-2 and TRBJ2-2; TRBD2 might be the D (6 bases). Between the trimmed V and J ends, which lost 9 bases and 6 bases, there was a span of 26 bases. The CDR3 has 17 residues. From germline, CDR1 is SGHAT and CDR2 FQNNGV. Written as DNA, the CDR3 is TGTGCCAGTACCACAGAACACCCCGGGGGAGTGTCCGGGGAGCTGTTTTTT. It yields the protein CASTTEHPGGVSGELFF.

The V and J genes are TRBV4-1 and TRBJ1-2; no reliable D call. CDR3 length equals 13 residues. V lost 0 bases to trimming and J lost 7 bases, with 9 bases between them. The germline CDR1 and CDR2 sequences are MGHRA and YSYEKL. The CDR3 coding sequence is TGCGCCAGCAGCCAAGAGAGGGCAGGTGGCTACACCTTC. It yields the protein CASSQERAGGYTF.

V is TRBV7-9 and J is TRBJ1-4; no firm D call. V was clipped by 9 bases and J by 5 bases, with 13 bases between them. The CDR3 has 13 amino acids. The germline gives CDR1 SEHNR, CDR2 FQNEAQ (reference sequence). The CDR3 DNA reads TGTGCCAGTACACCTCCGTACAATGAAAAACTGTTTTTT. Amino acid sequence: CASTPPYNEKLFF.

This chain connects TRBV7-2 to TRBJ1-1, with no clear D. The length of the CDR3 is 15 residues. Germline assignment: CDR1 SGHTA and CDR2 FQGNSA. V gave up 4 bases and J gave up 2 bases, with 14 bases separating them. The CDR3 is CASSSETDLNTEAFF. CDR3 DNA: TGTGCCAGCAGCTCGGAGACGGACCTAAACACTGAAGCTTTCTTT.

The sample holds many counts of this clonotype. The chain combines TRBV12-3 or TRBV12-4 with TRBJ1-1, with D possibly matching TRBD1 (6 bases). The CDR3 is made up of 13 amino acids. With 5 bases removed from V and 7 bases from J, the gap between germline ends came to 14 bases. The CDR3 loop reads CASSPPGHVEAFF. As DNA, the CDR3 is TGTGCCAGCAGTCCCCCGGGACACGTTGAAGCTTTCTTT.

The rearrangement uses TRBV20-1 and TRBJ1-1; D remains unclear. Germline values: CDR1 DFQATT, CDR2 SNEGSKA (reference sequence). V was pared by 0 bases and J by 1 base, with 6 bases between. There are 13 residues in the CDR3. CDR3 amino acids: CSARDPPNTEAFF. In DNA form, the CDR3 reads TGCAGTGCTAGAGACCCCCCGAACACTGAAGCTTTCTTT.

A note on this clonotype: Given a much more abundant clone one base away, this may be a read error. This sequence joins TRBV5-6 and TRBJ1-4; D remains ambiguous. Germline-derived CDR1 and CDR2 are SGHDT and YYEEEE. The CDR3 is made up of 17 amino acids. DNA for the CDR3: TGTGCCAGCAGCGCATACGGGGTGCAGGTGCTCAATGAAAAACTGTCTTTT. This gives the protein CASSAYGVQVLNEKLSF. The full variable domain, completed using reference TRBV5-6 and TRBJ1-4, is DAGVTQSPTHLIKTRGQQVTLRCSPKSGHDTVSWYQQALGQGPQFIFQYYEEEERQRGNFPDRFSGHQFPNYSSELNVNALLLGDSALYLCASSAYGVQVLNEKLSFGSGTQLSVL.

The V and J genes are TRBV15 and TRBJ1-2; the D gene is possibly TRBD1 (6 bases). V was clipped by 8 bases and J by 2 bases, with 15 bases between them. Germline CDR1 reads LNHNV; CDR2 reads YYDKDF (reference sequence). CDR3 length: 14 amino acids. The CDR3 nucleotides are TGTGCCACCGGTACGACAGGCTTGAACTATGGCTACACCTTC. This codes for CATGTTGLNYGYTF.

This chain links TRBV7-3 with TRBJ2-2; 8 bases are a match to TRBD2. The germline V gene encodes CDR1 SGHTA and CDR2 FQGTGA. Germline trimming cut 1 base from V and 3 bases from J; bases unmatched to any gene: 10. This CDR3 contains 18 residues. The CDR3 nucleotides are TGTGCCAGCAGCTTAATGCCCAGCGGGGGACGCCACACCGGGGAGCTGTTTTTT. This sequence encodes CASSLMPSGGRHTGELFF.

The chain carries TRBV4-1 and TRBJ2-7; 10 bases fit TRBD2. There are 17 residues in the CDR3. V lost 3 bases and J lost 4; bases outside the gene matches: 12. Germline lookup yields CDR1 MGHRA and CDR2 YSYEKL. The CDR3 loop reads CASSHRSVSSGSYEQYF. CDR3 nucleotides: TGCGCCAGCAGCCATAGAAGCGTGTCTAGCGGGAGTTACGAGCAGTACTTC.

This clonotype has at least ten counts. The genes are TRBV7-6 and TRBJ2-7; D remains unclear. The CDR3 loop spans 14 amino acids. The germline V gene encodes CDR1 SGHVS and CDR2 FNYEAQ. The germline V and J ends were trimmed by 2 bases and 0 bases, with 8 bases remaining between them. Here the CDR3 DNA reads TGTGCCAGCAGCTTACTAGAGAGCTCCTACGAGCAGTACTTC. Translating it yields CASSLLESSYEQYF.

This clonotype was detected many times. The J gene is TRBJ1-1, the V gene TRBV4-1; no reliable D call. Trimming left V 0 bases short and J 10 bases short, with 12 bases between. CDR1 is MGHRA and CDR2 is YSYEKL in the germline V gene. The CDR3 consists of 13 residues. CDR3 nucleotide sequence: TGCGCCAGCAGCCAAGATCCAATTGCGGGAGCTTTCTTT. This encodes CASSQDPIAGAFF.